This T cell receptor beta chain was recorded in a study of T cells in Graves' hyperthyroidism and ophthalmopathy (dated by TCRdb to between 2018 and 2021). As for the study more broadly: Peripheral blood samples were taken at initial diagnosis, before any treatment was given. To identify distinguishing TCR V-J signatures, a discovery cohort of about 95 patients was used, comprising 43 with Graves' ophthalmopathy and 57 with stable Graves' hyperthyroidism. Prospective prediction of ophthalmopathy was tested in an independent validation cohort of about 19 hyperthyroidism patients and 15 to 17 patients who later progressed to ophthalmopathy. For training and testing, the 95 to 100 patients in the discovery cohort were randomly divided in a 7:3 ratio. In addition, the study compared T-cell repertoires in thyroid tissue and in blood from several Graves' hyperthyroidism patients. After blood sampling, hyperthyroidism patients were treated with methimazole at a starting dose of 30 mg daily, and ophthalmopathy patients were treated with high-dose intravenous methylprednisolone. The paper reports TCR Vbeta CDR3 sequencing of approximately 140 peripheral blood samples: 43 ophthalmopathy, approximately 74 hyperthyroidism and roughly 17 progressor patients.

The TCR beta CDR3 regions were amplified from RNA transcripts. The TCR CDR3 was subjected to a first round of RT-PCR using the HTBI primer set and the Qiagen OneStep RT-PCR kit. The libraries were constructed in a second round of multiplex PCR and then size-selected and purified. Paired-end sequencing of the libraries was performed with 100 bp reads on an Illumina HiSeq2000. Per the source publication's procedure: SOAPnuke was used to process the raw data, throwing out any read that contained adapters or uncalled bases, had a mean Phred below 15, or lacked an exact constant-primer or identifier match. High-quality paired reads were merged using COPE v1.2.5, and each unique nucleotide sequence was defined as a clonotype. MiTCR v1.1 was used to align the clonotypes against IMGT TRBV, TRBD and TRBJ reference segments. The analysis included only V-J combinations with a frequency above 0.0001, which together covered around 99% of the repertoires. The TCS score was defined as F50 (clonal expansion) divided by E x V (chaos), with BLOSUM62-based TCRdist calculated between CDR3 peptides within each V-J. Welch's t-statistics and random forest reduced around 520 V-J features to roughly 13, which were used in a naive Bayes classifier (R e1071). TCRdb itself trimmed the public reads at Q25 with fastp, ran MiXCR and retained productive beta chains. Each entry merges the rows of one CDR3 protein and shows their most common DNA and genes. The V and J calls shown here were made by TCRdb, not taken from the authors' results. Recorded for this sample are around 540,000 distinct CDR3 sequences; around 16% of them occurred a single time. The ten largest clones capture about 31% of the sample.

Overall results and qualifications from the work: Blood samples also contained most of the expanded thyroid clonotypes (frequency above 0.001), which suggests that blood repertoires may reflect thyroid immune responses. In validation, progression to ophthalmopathy was predicted by the model with around 71% sensitivity and just over 72% specificity, a median of about 6.8 months before onset. No statistical method was used to fix the sample size in advance, and group allocation was not hidden from the investigators. Ophthalmopathy was separated from stable hyperthyroidism by a 13 V-J signature model, with around 90% sensitivity and approximately 84% specificity obtained in cross-validation and 80%/75% obtained in testing.

Moderately to severely active disease, a Clinical Activity Score of at least 3, a NOSPECS grade of at least 4, and a duration under 3 months were present in ophthalmopathy patients. Patients with uncontrolled infections, other autoimmune diseases, pregnancy or lactation were excluded. Diagnoses were established on the basis of clinical symptoms, serum thyroxine and TRAb, thyroid ultrasound, and orbital computed tomography. PBMCs were isolated from more than 9 ml of fresh peripheral blood by Ficoll-Paque density gradient centrifugation. Total RNA was extracted with Trizol reagent, and quality was checked on an Agilent 2100 Bioanalyzer. This clonotype was counted between two and nine times. It has no known antigen specificity. Base qualities are not at hand, and no much larger clone is one base apart. Taken from cysteine to phenylalanine, the CDR3 has 15 residues. The entry retains the CDR3 DNA only, 45 bases that are in frame from base 1. Sequences MNHNS (CDR1) and SASEGT (CDR2) are obtained from the germline V gene. V is pruned by 5 bases and J by 2 bases, leaving 8 bases of the junction without a gene match.

Sequenced: blood. The sequence joins TRBV6-1 to TRBJ2-7; the junction holds 8 bases that match TRBD2. The origin of this receptor is a woman younger than 45 with Graves' ophthalmopathy. The CDR3 region: CASSPSLLAAYEQYF. The sequenced DNA is TGTGCCAGCAGTCCCTCCCTACTAGCGGCCTACGAGCAGTACTTC.